These 2 T cell receptor beta chains were sequenced from one sample in a study of T-cell reconstitution after alpha-beta-depleted transplantation in children. Unique molecular identifiers were used in preparing the TCRbeta library. MiXCR was run by TCRdb on the PCR reads, yielding one entry per CDR3 protein. The sample records about 78,000 distinct CDR3 sequences, over 12% being singletons. This material consisted of PBMCs, mostly from graft donor cells, taken 180 days after TCRalphabeta/CD19-depleted stem cell transplant. These receptors all come from a male patient between 2 and 9 years old who had a stem cell transplant for acute lymphoblastic leukemia, so the T cells may come from the graft donor.

This chain links TRBV10-2 with TRBJ2-7, with 9 nucleotides matching TRBD1. Germline CDR1 WSHSY, CDR2 SAAADI. The V gene end was trimmed by 10 bases and the J gene end by 3 bases; junction bases not matched to a gene: 10. This CDR3 spans 14 amino acids. CDR3 DNA sequence: TGCGCCACCAGGACCGGGACAGGGAGCTACGAGCAGTACTTC. Residues: CATRTGTGSYEQYF.

The J gene is TRBJ2-3, the V gene TRBV28, with 10 bases lining up with TRBD1. The CDR3 is made up of 15 amino acids. With V trimmed by 7 bases and J by 4 bases, 8 bases remained unmatched. Per the germline V gene, CDR1 is MDHEN and CDR2 is SYDVKM. The DNA of the CDR3 is TGTGCCAGCACCTTGCGGGACAGGGGTTCAGATACGCAGTATTTT. As protein: CASTLRDRGSDTQYF. The full variable domain, rest sourced from reference TRBV28 and TRBJ2-3, is DVKVTQSSRYLVKRTGEKVFLECVQDMDHENMFWYRQDPGLGLRLIYFSYDVKMKEKGDIPEGYSVSREKKERFSLILESASTNQTSMYLCASTLRDRGSDTQYFGPGTRLTVL.